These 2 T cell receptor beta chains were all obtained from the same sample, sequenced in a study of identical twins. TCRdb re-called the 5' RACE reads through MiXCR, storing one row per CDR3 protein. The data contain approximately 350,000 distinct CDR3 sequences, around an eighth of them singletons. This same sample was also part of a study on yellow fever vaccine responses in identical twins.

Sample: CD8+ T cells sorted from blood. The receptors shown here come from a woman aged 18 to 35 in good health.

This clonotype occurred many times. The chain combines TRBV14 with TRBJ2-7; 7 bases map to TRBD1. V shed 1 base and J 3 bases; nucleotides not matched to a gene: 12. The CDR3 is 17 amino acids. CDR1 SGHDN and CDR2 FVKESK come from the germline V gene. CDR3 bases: TGTGCCAGCAGCCAAGGACAGGGCCGACTTCTTTACTACGAGCAGTACTTC. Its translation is CASSQGQGRLLYYEQYF.

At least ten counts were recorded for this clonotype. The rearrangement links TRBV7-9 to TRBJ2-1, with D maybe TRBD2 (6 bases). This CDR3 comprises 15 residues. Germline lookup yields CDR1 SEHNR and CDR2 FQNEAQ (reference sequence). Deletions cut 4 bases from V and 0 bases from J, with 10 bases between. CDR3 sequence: CASSSSESSYNEQFF. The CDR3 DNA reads TGTGCCAGCAGCTCTAGCGAAAGCTCCTACAATGAGCAGTTCTTC.